These 12 T cell receptor beta chains came from one sample sequenced in a study of blood T cell repertoires in COVID-19 (dated by TCRdb to the early 2020s). The library was made by the immunoSEQ multiplex PCR assay. This immuneACCESS table, as held by TCRdb, lists in-frame sequences with V and J called but not all clones. Of the missing ones, under half trace to an unresolved V gene in checked studies; the others have no known cause. Within this sample are under 550,000 clones, with about 90% of them counted one time only. The ten largest clonotypes hold more than 0.7% of the sample. Material for sequencing was peripheral blood. All receptors derive from a man between 18 and 29 years old with COVID-19, enrolled during active disease.

V is TRBV15 and J is TRBJ2-3; D is possibly TRBD2 (6 bases). CDR1 and CDR2 (germline): LNHNV, YYDKDF (reference sequence). The CDR3 has 17 residues. Between the trimmed V and J ends, which lost 0 bases and 4 bases, there was a span of 17 bases. The chain's CDR3 is CATSRDRGTPWADTQYF. The CDR3 DNA reads as TGTGCCACCAGCAGAGATCGCGGGACCCCCTGGGCAGATACGCAGTATTTT.

The chain joins TRBV20-1 to TRBJ2-3; tentatively, D is TRBD2 (6 bases). The V gene lost 3 bases and the J gene lost 1 base, with 23 bases spanning the gap. The CDR3 length is 18 residues. Germline V gene sequence: CDR1 DFQATT, CDR2 SNEGSKA (reference sequence). Here the CDR3 reads CSASTPRGKAYRTDTQYF. The CDR3 DNA sequence: TGCAGTGCTAGTACGCCCCGGGGGAAAGCCTACCGCACAGATACGCAGTATTTT.

J is TRBJ2-5 and V is TRBV12-3 or TRBV12-4; 7 bases line up with TRBD2. There are 11 residues in the CDR3. The V segment lost 6 bases and the J segment 6 bases; nucleotides outside the gene matches: 1. The CDR3 is CASRAGQTQYF. The CDR3 DNA follows: TGTGCCAGCAGAGCGGGACAGACCCAGTACTTC.

V and J are TRBV5-4 and TRBJ1-4, with no clear D. This CDR3 has 15 amino acids. CDR1 and CDR2 (germline): SGHNT, YYREEE (reference sequence). V gave up 5 bases and J gave up 0 bases, with 11 bases separating them. The DNA for the CDR3 is TGTGCCAGCAGTTCGACATCTGCAACTAATGAAAAACTGTTTTTT. Protein sequence: CASSSTSATNEKLFF.

This clone has a handful of counts. The CDR3 reads CASSTAGGMNTEAFF. CDR3 nucleotide sequence: TGTGCCAGTAGTACAGCAGGGGGAATGAACACTGAAGCTTTCTTT. The chain links TRBV19 to TRBJ1-1; TRBD1 agrees at 7 bases. The V gene end was trimmed by 4 bases and the J gene end by 0 bases; junction bases not matched to a gene: 5. Germline V gene sequence: CDR1 LNHDA, CDR2 SQIVND (reference sequence). This CDR3 is built from 15 residues.

The chain carries TRBV10-1 and TRBJ1-1; D gene unclear. From germline, CDR1 is WNHNN and CDR2 SYGVQD (reference sequence). With 2 bases removed from V and 3 bases from J, the gap between germline ends came to 19 bases. The CDR3 runs 17 residues. The CDR3 bases are TGCGCCAGCAGTGAGCTTTCGGGAGGGTCATCGGACACTGAAGCTTTCTTT. Translating gives CASSELSGGSSDTEAFF.

The chain recombines TRBV5-8 with TRBJ2-3, with 10 positions matching TRBD1. There are 17 residues in the CDR3. V shed 4 bases and J 3 bases; nucleotides not matched to a gene: 11. Germline CDR1 is SGHTS and CDR2 is YDEGEE. The CDR3 protein is CASSQKRTGGWTDTQYF. Written as DNA, the CDR3 is TGTGCCAGCAGCCAAAAAAGGACAGGGGGTTGGACAGATACGCAGTATTTT.

The V gene is TRBV24-1, the J gene TRBJ2-1; 8 bases line up with TRBD2. With 9 bases clipped from V and 8 bases from J, the junction kept 17 bases outside the gene matches. The CDR3 sequence is 16 residues long. The germline gives CDR1 KGHDR, CDR2 SFDVKD. CDR3 sequence: CATGGTSGLGVDEQFF. The CDR3 nucleotides are TGTGCCACCGGGGGGACGTCGGGACTAGGAGTGGATGAGCAGTTCTTC.

This chain links TRBV5-1 with TRBJ1-1; D call uncertain. The CDR3 is 14 amino acids. Germline values: CDR1 SGHRS, CDR2 YFSETQ. V lost 4 bases, J lost 5 bases, and 15 bases lay in between. This CDR3 reads CASSTRRPGTEAFF. CDR3 sequence (DNA): TGCGCCAGCAGCACCCGACGACCGGGGACTGAAGCTTTCTTT.

The table lists this clone with a few counts. This sequence joins TRBV21-1 and TRBJ1-5. TRBV21-1 constitutes a pseudogene. CDR3 size: 16 residues. DNA for the CDR3: TGTGCCAGCAGCCTCGGTGGATCGGGATGCAATCAGCCCCAGCATTTT. Its translation is CASSLGGSGCNQPQHF.

The J gene is TRBJ1-5, the V gene TRBV16; D might be TRBD1 (6 bases). CDR1 and CDR2 (germline): KGHSY, FQNENV. The CDR3 sequence is 15 residues long. V shed 0 bases and J shed 6 bases, with 12 bases lying between them. The CDR3 loop is CASSQSGGARQPQHF. The CDR3 region has the DNA TGTGCCAGCAGCCAATCGGGGGGGGCGCGTCAGCCCCAGCATTTT.

The chain combines TRBV5-1 with TRBJ1-2; TRBD1 agrees at 9 bases. J gave up 3 bases and V 1 base, and 1 base lay outside the gene matches. The CDR3 consists of 14 residues. Germline V lookup: CDR1 SGHRS, CDR2 YFSETQ. This chain's CDR3 is CASSLTGGHYGYTF. The DNA of the CDR3 is TGCGCCAGCAGCTTGACAGGGGGCCACTATGGCTACACCTTC. Using reference TRBV5-1 and TRBJ1-2 for the parts outside the CDR3, the full variable domain is KAGVTQTPRYLIKTRGQQVTLSCSPISGHRSVSWYQQTPGQGLQFLFEYFSETQRNKGNFPGRFSGRQFSNSRSEMNVSTLELGDSALYLCASSLTGGHYGYTFGSGTRLTVV.